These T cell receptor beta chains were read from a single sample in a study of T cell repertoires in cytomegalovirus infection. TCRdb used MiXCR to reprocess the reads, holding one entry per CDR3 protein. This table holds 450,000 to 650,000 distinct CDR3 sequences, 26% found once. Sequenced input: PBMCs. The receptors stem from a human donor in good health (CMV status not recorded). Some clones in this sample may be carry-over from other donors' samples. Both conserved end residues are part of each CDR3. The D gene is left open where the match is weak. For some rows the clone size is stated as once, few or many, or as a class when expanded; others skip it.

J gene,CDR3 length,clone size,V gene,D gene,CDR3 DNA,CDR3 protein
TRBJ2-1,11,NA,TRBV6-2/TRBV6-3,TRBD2,TGTGCCAGCAGCTCCCAGCGGGACGAATTCTTC,CASSSQRDEFF
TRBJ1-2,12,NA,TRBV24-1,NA,TGTGCCACCAGTGACCCGGGACAACGCTACACCTTC,CATSDPGQRYTF
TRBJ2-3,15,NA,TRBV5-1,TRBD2,TGCGCCAGCAGACTAGCGGGGAGCCCCACAGATACGCAGTATTTT,CASRLAGSPTDTQYF
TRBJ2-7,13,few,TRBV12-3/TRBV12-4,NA,TGTGCCAGCAGTTGGGGGGGGCCCTACGAGCAGTACTTC,CASSWGGPYEQYF
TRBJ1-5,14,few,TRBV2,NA,TGTGCCAGCAGACTCCGGGACCTCAATCAGCCCCAGCATTTT,CASRLRDLNQPQHF
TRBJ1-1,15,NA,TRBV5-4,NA,TGTGCCAGCAAGATACAGGGACTCTTGGACACTGAAGCTTTCTTT,CASKIQGLLDTEAFF
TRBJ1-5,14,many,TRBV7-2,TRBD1,TGTGCCAGCAGCTTCGACAGGGGGGCTCAGCCCCAGCATTTT,CASSFDRGAQPQHF
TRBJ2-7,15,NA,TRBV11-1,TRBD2,TGTGCCAGCAGGTTGAGCGGGACTGGCTTCAACGAGCAGTACTTC,CASRLSGTGFNEQYF
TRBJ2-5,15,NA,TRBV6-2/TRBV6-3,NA,TGTGCCAGCAGTTACGGGACCGAAGACCAAGAGACCCAGTACTTC,CASSYGTEDQETQYF
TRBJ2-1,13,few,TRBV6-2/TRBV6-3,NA,TGTGCCAGCAGTCCCTGGAGGTACAATGAGCAGTTCTTC,CASSPWRYNEQFF
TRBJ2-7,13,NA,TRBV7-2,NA,TGTGCCAGCAGCCGGACCCGCGACTACGAGCAGTACTTC,CASSRTRDYEQYF
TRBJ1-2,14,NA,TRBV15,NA,TGTGCCACCAGCAGAGAACAGTCAAACTATGGCTACACCTTC,CATSREQSNYGYTF
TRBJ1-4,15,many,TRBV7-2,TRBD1,TGTGCCAGCAGCTTGAGGACAGGGGTTAATGAAAAACTGTTTTTT,CASSLRTGVNEKLFF
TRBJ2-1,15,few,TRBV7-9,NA,TGTGCCAGCAGCTCTTTTCCCGAGTTTGACAATGAGCAGTTCTTC,CASSSFPEFDNEQFF
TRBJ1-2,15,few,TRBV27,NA,TGTGCCAGCAGTTTATCCCCGCAGGGGATCATAGACTACACCTTC,CASSLSPQGIIDYTF
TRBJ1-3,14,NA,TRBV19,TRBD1,TGTGCCAGCTCTACAGGGGTGACTGGAAACACCATATATTTT,CASSTGVTGNTIYF
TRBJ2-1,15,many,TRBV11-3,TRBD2,TGTGCCAGCAGCTCTAGCGGGAGTACCTACAATGAGCAGTTCTTC,CASSSSGSTYNEQFF
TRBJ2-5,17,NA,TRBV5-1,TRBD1,TGCGCCAGCAGCTGGGGGACAGGGGGCAATACGAAGGAGACCCAGTACTTC,CASSWGTGGNTKETQYF
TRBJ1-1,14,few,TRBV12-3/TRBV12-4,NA,TGTGCCACGAAAGAGGGTTTAACAGTCGCTGAAGCTTTCTTT,CATKEGLTVAEAFF
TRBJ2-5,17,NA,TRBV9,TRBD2,TGTGCCAGCAGCGTGGGACTAGCGGGAGGAGGAAGCGAGACCCAGTACTTC,CASSVGLAGGGSETQYF
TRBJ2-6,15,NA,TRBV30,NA,TGTGCCTGGAGTGGTATGCTCTCTGGGGCCAACGTCCTGACTTTC,CAWSGMLSGANVLTF
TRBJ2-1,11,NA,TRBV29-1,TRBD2,TGCATCGCGGGAGGAGGTAATGAGCAGTTCTTC,CIAGGGNEQFF
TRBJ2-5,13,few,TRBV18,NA,TGTGCCAGCAGCCCCCCCCCGGGCGAGACCCAGTACTTC,CASSPPPGETQYF
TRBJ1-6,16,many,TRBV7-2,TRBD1,TGTGCCAGCAGCCAGGGGGCAGGGGCAGGAAATTCACCCCTCCACTTT,CASSQGAGAGNSPLHF
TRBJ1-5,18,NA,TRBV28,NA,TGTGCCAGCAGTTTCCCCCCAGGGGAGAGATATAGCAATCAGCCCCAGCATTTT,CASSFPPGERYSNQPQHF
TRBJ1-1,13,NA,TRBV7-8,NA,TGTGCCAGCAGCTTAGCGTTTAAACAAGAAGCTTTCTTT,CASSLAFKQEAFF
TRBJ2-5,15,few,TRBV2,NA,TGTGCCAGCAGTGAACACCATTTGTACCAAGAGACCCAGTACTTC,CASSEHHLYQETQYF
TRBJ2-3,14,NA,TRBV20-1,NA,TGCAGTGCCCGTCCAGGAAGCGGCGCAGATACGCAGTATTTT,CSARPGSGADTQYF
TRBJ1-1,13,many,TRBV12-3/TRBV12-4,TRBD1,TGTGCCAGCAGGACGCAGGGGGCGGCTGAAGCTTTCTTT,CASRTQGAAEAFF
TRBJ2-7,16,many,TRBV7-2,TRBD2,TGTGCCAGCAGCCGTGAGTCTAGCGGGAGGGCGGGGGAGCAGTACTTC,CASSRESSGRAGEQYF
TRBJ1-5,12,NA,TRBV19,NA,TGTGCCAGTCACCAGGTGGGGCAGCCCCAGCATTTT,CASHQVGQPQHF
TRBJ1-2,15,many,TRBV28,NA,TGTGCCAGCAGTTTAAATTCGGGAACTAACTATGGCTACACCTTC,CASSLNSGTNYGYTF